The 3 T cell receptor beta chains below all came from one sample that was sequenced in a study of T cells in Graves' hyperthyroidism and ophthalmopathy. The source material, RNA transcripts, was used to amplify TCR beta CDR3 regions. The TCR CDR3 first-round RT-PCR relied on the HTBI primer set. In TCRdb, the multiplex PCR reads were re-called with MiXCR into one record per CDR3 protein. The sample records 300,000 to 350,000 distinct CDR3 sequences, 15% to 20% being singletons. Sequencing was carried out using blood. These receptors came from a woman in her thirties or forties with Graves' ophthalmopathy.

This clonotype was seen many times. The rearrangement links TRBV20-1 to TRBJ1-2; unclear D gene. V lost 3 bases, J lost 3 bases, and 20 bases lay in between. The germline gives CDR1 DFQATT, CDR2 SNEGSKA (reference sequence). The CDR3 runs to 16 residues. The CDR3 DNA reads TGCAGTGCTAGCATTCCGGGTCAGAATACGTACTATGGCTACACCTTC. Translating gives CSASIPGQNTYYGYTF.

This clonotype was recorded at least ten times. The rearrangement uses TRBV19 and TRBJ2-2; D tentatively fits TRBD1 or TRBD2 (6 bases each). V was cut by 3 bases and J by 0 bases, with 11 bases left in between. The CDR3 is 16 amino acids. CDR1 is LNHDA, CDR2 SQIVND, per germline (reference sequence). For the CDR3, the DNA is TGTGCCAGTAGTATGTCGGGGGCTACGAACACCGGGGAGCTGTTTTTT. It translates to CASSMSGATNTGELFF.

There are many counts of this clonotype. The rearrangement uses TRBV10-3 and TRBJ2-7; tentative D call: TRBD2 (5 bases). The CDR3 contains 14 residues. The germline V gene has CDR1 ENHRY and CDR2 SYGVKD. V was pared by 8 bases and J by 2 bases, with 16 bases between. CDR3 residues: CAIGESGVPYEQYF. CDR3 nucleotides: TGTGCCATCGGCGAATCCGGGGTTCCCTACGAGCAGTACTTC.